The 26 T cell receptor beta chains presented below share a single source sample, sequenced in a study of glioma-infiltrating T cells after dendritic cell vaccination. Assay: immunoSEQ multiplex PCR; the TCRdb copy retains only in-frame clones and omits some. The sample yields about 64,000 clones, approximately 86% seen once. Indicated time point: after dendritic cell vaccination, including at tumor progression/relapse. The sequencing here drew on blood, taken after dendritic cell vaccination. The receptor set was obtained from a human donor with glioblastoma.

In regard to this clone: Other DNA sequences in this sample translate to the same CDR3. V usage is TRBV11-3 and J usage is TRBJ1-6; D call uncertain. Trimming left V 5 bases short and J 9 bases short, with 8 bases between. Per the germline V gene, CDR1 is SGHNT and CDR2 is YENEEA. This CDR3 is built from 12 residues. The DNA of the CDR3 is TGTGCCAGCAGCCAAGGGAGTTCACCCCTCCACTTT. Residues: CASSQGSSPLHF.

The rearrangement joins TRBV5-5 to TRBJ1-4; D possibly corresponds to TRBD1 (5 bases). V lost 4 bases, J lost 3 bases, and 13 bases lay in between. This CDR3 has 15 residues. Germline V gives CDR1 SGHKS, CDR2 YYEKEE (reference sequence). The CDR3 DNA reads as TGTGCCAGCAGCCCTGGGGGGACGGCTAATGAAAAACTGTTTTTT. Its protein is CASSPGGTANEKLFF.

The gene calls are TRBV7-2 and TRBJ1-5; D unclear. This CDR3 contains 12 residues. Germline lookup yields CDR1 SGHTA and CDR2 FQGNSA. The V end lost 5 bases, the J end lost 8 bases, and 10 bases lay between the germline ends. In nucleotides, the CDR3 is TGTGCCAGCAGCCAAGGAGGAGAGCCCCAGCATTTT. This sequence encodes CASSQGGEPQHF.

As for this clone: At one end the junction does not follow the germline gene, possibly because of a read error. The genes are TRBV7-7 and TRBJ2-3; D ambiguous. Germline V gene lookup returns CDR1 SSHAT and CDR2 FNYEAQ (reference sequence). This CDR3 spans 13 amino acids. CDR3 sequence: CASSLGRRDTQYF. CDR3 bases: TGTGCTAGCAGCTTAGGTAGGCGGGATACGCAGTATTTT.

The chain couples TRBV12-5 to TRBJ1-1, with D tentatively TRBD1 (6 bases). The CDR3 has 16 residues. Between the trimmed V and J ends, which lost 4 bases and 4 bases, there was a span of 19 bases. From germline, CDR1 is LGHNT and CDR2 FRNRAP. CDR3 in amino acids: CASGSFGTLGGTEAFF. The CDR3 coding sequence is TGTGCTAGTGGTTCCTTCGGGACACTCGGTGGCACTGAAGCTTTCTTT.

This sequence joins TRBV6-6 and TRBJ1-2; D remains unclear. Germline V CDR1 and CDR2: MNHNY, SVGAGI (reference sequence). Deletions cut 0 bases from V and 8 bases from J, with 13 bases between. This CDR3 contains 14 residues. The CDR3 protein is CASSYSNGVEGYTF. The CDR3 DNA sequence: TGTGCCAGCAGTTACTCGAACGGGGTAGAGGGCTACACCTTC.

This chain connects TRBV11-2 to TRBJ2-2; tentatively, D is TRBD1 (7 bases). Germline loops: CDR1 SGHAT, CDR2 FQNNGV. This CDR3 is 18 amino acids long. V was cut by 5 bases and J by 7 bases, with 26 bases left in between. CDR3 amino acids: CASSQGGGFRAKVGELFF. DNA of the CDR3: TGTGCCAGCAGCCAGGGGGGTGGCTTTCGGGCCAAGGTCGGGGAGCTGTTTTTT. Full variable domain (missing parts from reference TRBV11-2 and TRBJ2-2): EAGVAQSPRYKIIEKRQSVAFWCNPISGHATLYWYQQILGQGPKLLIQFQNNGVVDDSQLPKDRFSAERLKGVDSTLKIQPAKLEDSAVYLCASSQGGGFRAKVGELFFGEGSRLTVL.

The rearrangement joins TRBV4-1 to TRBJ1-2, with 9 bases lining up with TRBD1. V trimming: 0 bases; J trimming: 4 bases; junction bases outside the gene matches: 6. This CDR3 is built from 16 residues. Germline CDR1 is MGHRA and CDR2 is YSYEKL. The chain's CDR3 is CASSQDGTGSVYGYTF. CDR3 nucleotides: TGCGCCAGCAGCCAAGATGGGACAGGGTCGGTCTATGGCTACACCTTC.

The V and J genes are TRBV19 and TRBJ2-3; 14 bases agree with TRBD2. The V gene end was trimmed by 5 bases and the J gene end by 9 bases; junction bases not matched to a gene: 7. Germline CDR1 and CDR2: LNHDA and SQIVND (reference sequence). CDR3 length: 15 residues. The chain's CDR3 is CASSGTSGRKDTQYF. CDR3 in DNA: TGTGCCAGTAGTGGGACTAGCGGGAGAAAAGACACGCAGTATTTT.

This chain uses TRBV11-2 with TRBJ1-1, with 11 bases fitting TRBD1. The CDR3 loop spans 15 amino acids. The ends lost 5 bases at V and 11 bases at J; junction bases unmatched: 13. Germline lookup yields CDR1 SGHAT and CDR2 FQNNGV. The DNA for the CDR3 is TGTGCCAGCAGCCAAGCGGACAGGGGGCGTTTCATCGCTTTCTTT. This encodes CASSQADRGRFIAFF.

CDR3 protein: CASSQGRGGQETQYF. In nucleotides, the CDR3 is TGCGCCAGCAGCCAGGGTCGGGGGGGGCAAGAGACCCAGTACTTC. V is TRBV4-3 and J is TRBJ2-5; 8 positions match TRBD2. The germline gives CDR1 LGHNA, CDR2 YSLEER. This CDR3 is 15 amino acids long. J lost 2 bases, V lost 3 bases, and 5 bases had no gene match.

The J gene is TRBJ2-3, the V gene TRBV9; 7 bases map to TRBD2. The CDR3 covers 15 residues. In germline, CDR1 is SGDLS, CDR2 YYNGEE. Trimming removed 4 bases from V and 2 bases from J; junction bases left unmatched: 7. The CDR3 region is CASSHHGGTTDTQYF. DNA of the CDR3: TGTGCCAGCAGCCATCACGGGGGGACCACAGATACGCAGTATTTT.

This rearrangement joins TRBV11-2 to TRBJ2-5; possibly TRBD1 for D (5 bases). The J call is doubtful: the DNA matches TRBJ2-7 better. The CDR3 is 15 amino acids. In germline, CDR1 is SGHAT, CDR2 FQNNGV. Here the CDR3 reads CASSVNQGLGYEQYF. The DNA for the CDR3 is TGTGCCAGCAGCGTAAATCAGGGTCTTGGCTACGAGCAGTACTTC.

The V gene is TRBV27, the J gene TRBJ2-5, with 8 bases fitting TRBD1. The length of the CDR3 is 16 residues. Trimming took 6 bases from V and 5 from J; bases not matched to a gene: 14. Germline CDR1 is MNHEY and CDR2 is SMNVEV (reference sequence). DNA of the CDR3: TGTGCCAGCAGCCCACACCCGACAGGGGTATTTGAGACCCAGTACTTC. Translation gives CASSPHPTGVFETQYF.

This chain links TRBV27 with TRBJ1-6; possibly TRBD1 for D (5 bases). Germline CDR1 and CDR2: MNHEY and SMNVEV (reference sequence). The V gene lost 4 bases and the J gene lost 3 bases, with 13 bases spanning the gap. The CDR3 has 16 residues. CDR3 DNA: TGTGCCAGCAGTTCGTCAGGGAATAGCTATAATTCACCCCTCCACTTT. Residues: CASSSSGNSYNSPLHF.

The chain joins TRBV25-1 to TRBJ1-3, with 8 bases aligning to TRBD1. The V gene end was trimmed by 3 bases and the J gene end by 4 bases; junction bases not matched to a gene: 5. The CDR3 is 15 amino acids. Germline V gene sequence: CDR1 MGHDK, CDR2 SYGVNS. The CDR3 protein is CASSDAGGSGNTIYF. In DNA form, the CDR3 reads TGTGCCAGCAGTGACGCAGGGGGCTCGGGAAACACCATATATTTT.

This clone was detected once. The genes are TRBV21-1 and TRBJ2-2; the D call in the table, TRBD1, was not verified against the DNA. TRBV21-1 counts as a pseudogene. The CDR3 runs to 16 residues. CDR3 sequence: CASRWGTPTNTGELFF. CDR3 sequence (DNA): TGTGCCAGCAGGTGGGGGACACCCACGAACACCGGGGAGCTGTTTTTT.

The gene calls are TRBV19 and TRBJ2-7; D is ambiguous. The CDR3 is made up of 12 amino acids. Germline CDR1 reads LNHDA; CDR2 reads SQIVND (reference sequence). V was trimmed by 2 bases and J by 6 bases, leaving 8 bases between them. The CDR3 coding sequence is TGTGCCAGTAGTATACGAGGTGGCGAGCAGTACTTC. Amino acids: CASSIRGGEQYF.

The chain joins TRBV5-4 to TRBJ1-2; 12 positions match TRBD1. Germline lookup yields CDR1 SGHNT and CDR2 YYREEE (reference sequence). This CDR3 is built from 17 residues. V dropped 4 bases and J dropped 4; count of bases not matched to a gene: 11. The DNA for the CDR3 is TGTGCCAGCAGCCACCGGGACAGGGGGCGTCGTGGCTATGGCTACACCTTC. Amino acid sequence: CASSHRDRGRRGYGYTF.

The chain is built from TRBV2 and TRBJ1-2; D is possibly TRBD1 (5 bases). This CDR3 comprises 14 residues. CDR1 is SNHLY and CDR2 is FYNNEI in the germline V gene. Trimming left V 4 bases short and J 2 bases short, with 11 bases between. The CDR3 loop reads CASSAETVNYGYTF. The CDR3 DNA sequence: TGTGCCAGCAGTGCTGAGACAGTAAACTATGGCTACACCTTC.

This chain joins TRBV9 and TRBJ2-1; 11 bases fit TRBD2. Germline values: CDR1 SGDLS, CDR2 YYNGEE. This CDR3 is built from 15 residues. Trimming took 3 bases from V and 5 from J; bases not matched to a gene: 4. CDR3 residues: CASSATSGTHNEQFF. The CDR3 coding sequence is TGTGCCAGCAGCGCGACTAGCGGGACCCACAATGAGCAGTTCTTC.

DNA of the CDR3: TGTGCCAGCAGCTCACTAGCGGGGGACTACAATGAGCAGTTCTTC. Protein product: CASSSLAGDYNEQFF. The J gene is TRBJ2-1, the V gene TRBV5-5; 11 nucleotides match TRBD2. Germline CDR1 is SGHKS and CDR2 is YYEKEE (reference sequence). The CDR3 sequence is 15 residues long. Trimming removed 3 bases from V and 3 bases from J; junction bases left unmatched: 2.

This clone was detected once. A junction end diverges from the germline sequence, so it may reflect a read error. The chain employs TRBV7-7 and TRBJ2-7; 15 nucleotides match TRBD2. The germline V gene has CDR1 SSHAT and CDR2 FNYEAQ (reference sequence). CDR3 length: 17 residues. CDR3 coding DNA: TGTGCTAGCAGCAAGGGACTAGCGGGGGGAAGGGCCTACGAGCAGTACTTC. Its protein is CASSKGLAGGRAYEQYF.

The chain employs TRBV18 and TRBJ1-2; D is uncertain. Germline lookup yields CDR1 KGHSH and CDR2 LQKENI. The CDR3 covers 16 residues. The V and J ends lost 3 bases and 4 bases respectively, with 18 bases between them. CDR3 nucleotide sequence: TGTGCCAGCTCACCCGGAGTGTCTAGCTCCGGCTATGGCTACACCTTC. It translates to CASSPGVSSSGYGYTF.

V usage is TRBV9 and J usage is TRBJ2-5; 9 bases match TRBD1. The DNA end is more similar to TRBJ2-7, so the J call may be wrong. CDR1 and CDR2 (germline): SGDLS, YYNGEE. The CDR3 length is 14 residues. CDR3 loop: CASSVETGGYEQYF. The CDR3 nucleotides are TGTGCCAGCAGCGTAGAGACAGGGGGATACGAGCAGTACTTC.

The chain uses TRBV5-6 and TRBJ1-2; 7 bases are a match to TRBD1. CDR1 and CDR2 (germline): SGHDT, YYEEEE. V dropped 0 bases and J dropped 1; count of bases not matched to a gene: 3. The CDR3 is 15 amino acids. The CDR3 DNA is TGTGCCAGCAGCTTGGGGACAGGCCTTAACTATGGCTACACCTTC. Protein: CASSLGTGLNYGYTF.